The entry below gives a single T cell receptor beta chain sequence along with its context. Profiling relied on immunoSEQ multiplex PCR, and the TCRdb table lists in-frame clones only, not all of them. Found here are around 84,000 clones, 95% to 98% of them singletons; the top ten hold approximately 0.15%. This sample was included in a study of technical replicates of blood from a few donors. V shed 7 bases, J shed 9 bases, and the junction held 6 bases outside the gene matches. The CDR3 consists of 13 residues. Germline V CDR1 and CDR2: LNHDA, SQIVND (reference sequence). The sequence came from a human donor in good health. Input material: T cells isolated from PBMCs. V and J are TRBV19 and TRBJ2-1, with TRBD2 matching over 10 bases. The CDR3 sequence: CASTSSGGREQFF. The CDR3, as DNA: TGTGCCAGTACTTCTAGCGGGGGACGTGAGCAGTTCTTC.